This TCR beta chain was profiled in a study of cytomegalovirus exposure and HLA in healthy donors. The PCR made use of 60 Vbeta and 13 Jbeta primers. Sequencing used immunoSEQ multiplex PCR; TCRdb keeps in-frame clones, though not all of them. The table lists approximately 190,000 clones, roughly 86% of them singletons. This clone was counted a single time. The clonotype comes from a man in his forties or fifties in good health and CMV-seropositive. Sequenced: PBMCs.

The CDR3 DNA sequence: TGTGCCAGCAGTTGGGACAGGGCTTATGGCTACACCTTC. Amino acids: CASSWDRAYGYTF. The rearrangement uses TRBV6-5 and TRBJ1-2, with 9 bases that match TRBD1. V lost 4 bases, J lost 5 bases, and 2 bases stayed unmatched. Germline lookup yields CDR1 MNHEY and CDR2 SVGAGI. The CDR3 covers 13 residues.